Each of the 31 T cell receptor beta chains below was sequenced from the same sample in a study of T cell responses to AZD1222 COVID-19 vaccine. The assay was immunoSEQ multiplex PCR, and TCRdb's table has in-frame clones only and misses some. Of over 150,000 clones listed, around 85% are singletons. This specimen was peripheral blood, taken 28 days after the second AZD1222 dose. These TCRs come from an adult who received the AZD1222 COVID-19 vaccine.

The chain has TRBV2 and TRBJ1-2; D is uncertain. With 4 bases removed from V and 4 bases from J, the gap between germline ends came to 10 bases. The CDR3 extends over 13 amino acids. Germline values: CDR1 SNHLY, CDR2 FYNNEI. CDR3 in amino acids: CASSAEGSYGYTF. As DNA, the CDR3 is TGTGCCAGCAGTGCCGAGGGTAGCTATGGCTACACCTTC.

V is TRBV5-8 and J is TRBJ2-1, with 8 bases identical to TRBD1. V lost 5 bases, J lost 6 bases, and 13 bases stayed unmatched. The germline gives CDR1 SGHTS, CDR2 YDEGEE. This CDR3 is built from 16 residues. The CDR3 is CASRDTTGGRFNEQFF. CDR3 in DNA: TGTGCCAGCAGAGACACTACAGGGGGGAGATTCAATGAGCAGTTCTTC.

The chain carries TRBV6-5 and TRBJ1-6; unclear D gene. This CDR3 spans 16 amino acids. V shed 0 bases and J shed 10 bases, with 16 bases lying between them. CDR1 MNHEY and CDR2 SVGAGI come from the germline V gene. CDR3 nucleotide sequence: TGTGCCAGCAGTTACTCCTGGACTCATAAACGGTCACCCCTCCACTTT. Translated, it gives CASSYSWTHKRSPLHF.

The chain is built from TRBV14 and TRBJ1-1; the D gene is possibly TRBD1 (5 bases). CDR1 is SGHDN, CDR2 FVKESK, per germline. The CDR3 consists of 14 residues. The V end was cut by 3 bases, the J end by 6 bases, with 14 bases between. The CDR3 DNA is TGTGCCAGCAGCCAGGGACCTCCTGGGCCTGAAGCTTTCTTT. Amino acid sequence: CASSQGPPGPEAFF.

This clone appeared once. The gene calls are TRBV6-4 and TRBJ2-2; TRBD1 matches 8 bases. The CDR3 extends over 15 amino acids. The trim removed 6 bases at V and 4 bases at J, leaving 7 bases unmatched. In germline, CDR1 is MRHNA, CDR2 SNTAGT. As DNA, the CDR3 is TGTGCCAGCAGCCCAGGGGGCGACGGCACCGGGGAGCTGTTTTTT. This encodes CASSPGGDGTGELFF.

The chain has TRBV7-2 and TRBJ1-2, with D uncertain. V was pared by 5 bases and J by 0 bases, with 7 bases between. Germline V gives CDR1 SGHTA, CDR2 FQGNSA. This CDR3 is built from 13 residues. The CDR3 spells CASSPGTNYGYTF. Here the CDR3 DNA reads TGTGCCAGCAGCCCAGGAACTAACTATGGCTACACCTTC.

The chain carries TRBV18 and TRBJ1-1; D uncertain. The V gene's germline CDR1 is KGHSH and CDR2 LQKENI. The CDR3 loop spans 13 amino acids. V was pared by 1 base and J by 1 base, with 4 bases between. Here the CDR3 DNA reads TGTGCCAGCTCACCACAAGAGAACACTGAAGCTTTCTTT. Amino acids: CASSPQENTEAFF.

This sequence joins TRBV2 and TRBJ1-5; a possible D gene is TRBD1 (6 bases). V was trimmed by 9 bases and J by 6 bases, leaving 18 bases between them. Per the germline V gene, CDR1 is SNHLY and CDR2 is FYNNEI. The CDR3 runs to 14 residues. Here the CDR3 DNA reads TGTGCCAGTTGCGCGGAACAGGGAGGTCAGCCCCAGCATTTT. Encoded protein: CASCAEQGGQPQHF.

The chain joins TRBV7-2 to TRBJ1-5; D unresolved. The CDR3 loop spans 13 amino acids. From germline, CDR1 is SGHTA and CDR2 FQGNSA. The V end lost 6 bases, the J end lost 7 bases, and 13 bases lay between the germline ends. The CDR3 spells CASRLSEYQPQHF. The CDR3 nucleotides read TGTGCCAGCAGATTGTCCGAATACCAGCCCCAGCATTTT.

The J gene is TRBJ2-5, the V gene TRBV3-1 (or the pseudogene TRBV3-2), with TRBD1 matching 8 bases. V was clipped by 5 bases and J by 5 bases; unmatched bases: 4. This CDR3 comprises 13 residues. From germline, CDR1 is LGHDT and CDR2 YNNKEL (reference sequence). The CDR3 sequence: CASSSGGWETQYF. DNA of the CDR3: TGTGCCAGCAGCTCAGGGGGCTGGGAGACCCAGTACTTC.

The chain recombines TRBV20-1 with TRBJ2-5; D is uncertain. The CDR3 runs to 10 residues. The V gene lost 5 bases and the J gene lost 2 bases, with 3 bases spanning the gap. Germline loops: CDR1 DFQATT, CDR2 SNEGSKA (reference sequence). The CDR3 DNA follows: TGCAGTGCTGCGCAAGAGACCCAGTACTTC. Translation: CSAAQETQYF.

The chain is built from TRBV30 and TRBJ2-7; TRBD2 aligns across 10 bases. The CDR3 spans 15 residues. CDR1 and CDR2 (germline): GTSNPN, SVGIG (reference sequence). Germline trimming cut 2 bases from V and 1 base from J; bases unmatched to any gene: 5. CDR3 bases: TGTGCCTGGAGTATTAGCGGGGGGCAGTCCTACGAGCAGTACTTC. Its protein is CAWSISGGQSYEQYF. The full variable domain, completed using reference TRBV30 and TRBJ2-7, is SQTIHQWPATLVQPVGSPLSLECTVEGTSNPNLYWYRQAAGRGLQLLFYSVGIGQISSEVPQNLSASRPQDRQFILSSKKLLLSDSGFYLCAWSISGGQSYEQYFGPGTRLTVT.

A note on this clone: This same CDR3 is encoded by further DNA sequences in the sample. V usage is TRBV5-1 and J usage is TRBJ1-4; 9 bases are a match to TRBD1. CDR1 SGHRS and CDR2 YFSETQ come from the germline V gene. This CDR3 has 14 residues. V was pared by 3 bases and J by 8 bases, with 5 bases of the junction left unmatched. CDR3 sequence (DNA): TGCGCCAGCAGCTCTGACAGGGGGAACGAAAAACTGTTTTTT. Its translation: CASSSDRGNEKLFF.

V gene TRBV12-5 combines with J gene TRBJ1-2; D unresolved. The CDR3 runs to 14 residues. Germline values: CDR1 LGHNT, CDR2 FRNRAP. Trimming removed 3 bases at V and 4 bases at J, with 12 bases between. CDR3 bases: TGTGCTAGTGGTTTCCCGTCGAGGCTCTATGGCTACACCTTC. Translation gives CASGFPSRLYGYTF.

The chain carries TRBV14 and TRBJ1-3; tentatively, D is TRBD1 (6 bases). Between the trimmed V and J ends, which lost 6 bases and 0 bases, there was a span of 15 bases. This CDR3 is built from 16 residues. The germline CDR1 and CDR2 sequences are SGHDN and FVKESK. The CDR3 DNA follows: TGTGCCAGCAGTCTTCATCAGGGGCCCTCTGGAAACACCATATATTTT. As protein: CASSLHQGPSGNTIYF. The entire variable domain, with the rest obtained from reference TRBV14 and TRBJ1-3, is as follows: EAGVTQFPSHSVIEKGQTVTLRCDPISGHDNLYWYRRVMGKEIKFLLHFVKESKQDESGMPNNRFLAERTGGTYSTLKVQPAELEDSGVYFCASSLHQGPSGNTIYFGEGSWLTVV.

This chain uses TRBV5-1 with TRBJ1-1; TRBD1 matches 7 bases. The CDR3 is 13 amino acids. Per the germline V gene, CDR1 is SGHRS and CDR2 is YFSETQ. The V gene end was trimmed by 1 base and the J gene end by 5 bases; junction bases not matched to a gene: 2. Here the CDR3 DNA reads TGCGCCAGCAGCTTGATGACAGGGACTGAAGCTTTCTTT. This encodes CASSLMTGTEAFF.

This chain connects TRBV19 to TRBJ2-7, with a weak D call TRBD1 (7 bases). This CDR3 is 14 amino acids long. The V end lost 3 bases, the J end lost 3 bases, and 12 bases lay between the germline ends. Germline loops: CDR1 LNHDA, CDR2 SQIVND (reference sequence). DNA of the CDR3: TGTGCCAGTAGTATCCGACAGGGAGGCTACGAGCAGTACTTC. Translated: CASSIRQGGYEQYF.

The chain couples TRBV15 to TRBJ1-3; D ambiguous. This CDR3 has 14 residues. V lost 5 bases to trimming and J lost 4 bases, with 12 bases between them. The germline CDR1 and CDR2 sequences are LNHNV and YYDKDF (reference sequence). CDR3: CATSSAGKGNTIYF. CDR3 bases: TGTGCCACCAGCTCGGCGGGGAAGGGAAACACCATATATTTT.

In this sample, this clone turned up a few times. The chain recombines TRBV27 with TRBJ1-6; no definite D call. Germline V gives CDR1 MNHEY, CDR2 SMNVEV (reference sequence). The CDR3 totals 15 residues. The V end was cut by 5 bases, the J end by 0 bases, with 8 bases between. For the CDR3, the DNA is TGTGCCAGCAGTGGTACAAGCTCCTATAATTCACCCCTCCACTTT. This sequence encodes CASSGTSSYNSPLHF.

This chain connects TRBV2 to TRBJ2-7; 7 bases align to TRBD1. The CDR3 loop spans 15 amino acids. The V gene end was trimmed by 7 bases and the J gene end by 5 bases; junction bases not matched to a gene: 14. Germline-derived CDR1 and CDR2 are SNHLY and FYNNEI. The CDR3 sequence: CASMPIYRGSHEQYF. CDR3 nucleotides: TGTGCCAGCATGCCAATCTACAGGGGAAGTCACGAGCAGTACTTC.

CDR3 protein: CASSLGVLYGQNTEAFF. The CDR3 DNA sequence: TGTGCCAGCAGCTTGGGGGTCCTTTACGGACAGAACACTGAAGCTTTCTTT. This chain links TRBV5-5 with TRBJ1-1; D is perhaps TRBD1 (5 bases). CDR3 length: 17 amino acids. Trimming stripped 0 bases from V and 1 base from J, with 16 bases between. CDR1 and CDR2 (germline): SGHKS, YYEKEE (reference sequence).

The CDR3 reads CASTPADQPQHF. For the CDR3, the DNA is TGCGCCAGCACCCCCGCGGATCAGCCCCAGCATTTT. The chain uses TRBV10-1 and TRBJ1-5, with D hard to call. This CDR3 contains 12 residues. From germline, CDR1 is WNHNN and CDR2 SYGVQD (reference sequence). Trimming stripped 7 bases from V and 5 bases from J, with 9 bases between.

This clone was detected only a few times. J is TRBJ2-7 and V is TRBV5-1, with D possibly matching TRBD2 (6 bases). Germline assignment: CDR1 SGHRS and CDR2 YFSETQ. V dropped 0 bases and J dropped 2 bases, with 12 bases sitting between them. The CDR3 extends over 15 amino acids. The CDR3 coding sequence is TGCGCCAGCAGCTTGGAGGCGGGACGACCCTACGAGCAGTACTTC. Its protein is CASSLEAGRPYEQYF.

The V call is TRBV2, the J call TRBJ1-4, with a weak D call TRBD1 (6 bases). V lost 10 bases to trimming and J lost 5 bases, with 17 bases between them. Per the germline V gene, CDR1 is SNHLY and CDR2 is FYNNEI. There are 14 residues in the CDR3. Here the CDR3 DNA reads TGTGCCACCTCAAGGGGGAGGGAGAATGAAAAACTGTTTTTT. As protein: CATSRGRENEKLFF.

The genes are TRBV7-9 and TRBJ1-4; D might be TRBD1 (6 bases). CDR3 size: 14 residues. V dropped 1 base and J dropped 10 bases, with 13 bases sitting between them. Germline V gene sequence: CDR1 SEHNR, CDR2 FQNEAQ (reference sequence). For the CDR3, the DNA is TGTGCCAGCAGCTTAGACCCCCAGACAGGAAAACTGTTTTTT. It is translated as CASSLDPQTGKLFF.

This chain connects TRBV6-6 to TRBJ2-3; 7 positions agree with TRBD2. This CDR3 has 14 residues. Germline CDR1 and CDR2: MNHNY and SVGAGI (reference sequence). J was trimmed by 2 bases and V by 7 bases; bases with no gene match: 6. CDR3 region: CASILGGITDTQYF. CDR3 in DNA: TGTGCCAGCATTCTCGGGGGGATCACAGATACGCAGTATTTT.

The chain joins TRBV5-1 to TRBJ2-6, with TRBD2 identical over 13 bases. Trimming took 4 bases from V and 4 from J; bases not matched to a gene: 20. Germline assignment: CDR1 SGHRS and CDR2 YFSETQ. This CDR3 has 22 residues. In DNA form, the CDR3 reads TGCGCCAGCAGCCACACAATGCGATTGGGACTAGCGGGAACCGCCGGGGCCAACGTCCTGACTTTC. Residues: CASSHTMRLGLAGTAGANVLTF.

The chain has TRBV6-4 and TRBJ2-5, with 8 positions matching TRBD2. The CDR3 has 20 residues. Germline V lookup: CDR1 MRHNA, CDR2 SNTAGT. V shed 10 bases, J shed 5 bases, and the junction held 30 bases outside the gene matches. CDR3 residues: CANMSTRDNGTRAEGETQYF. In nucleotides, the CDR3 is TGTGCCAACATGAGCACCCGGGACAACGGGACTAGAGCTGAAGGGGAGACCCAGTACTTC.

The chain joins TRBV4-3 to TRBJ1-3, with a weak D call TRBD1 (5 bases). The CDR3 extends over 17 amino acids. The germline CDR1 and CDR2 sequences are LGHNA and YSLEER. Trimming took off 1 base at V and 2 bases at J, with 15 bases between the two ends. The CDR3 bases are TGCGCCAGCAGCCAAGTGTATGGGACTAGCGCTGGAAACACCATATATTTT. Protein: CASSQVYGTSAGNTIYF.

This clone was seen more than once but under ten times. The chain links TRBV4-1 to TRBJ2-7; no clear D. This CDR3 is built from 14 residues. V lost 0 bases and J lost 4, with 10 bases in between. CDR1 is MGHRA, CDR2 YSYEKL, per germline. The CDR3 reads CASSQDSYAYEQYF. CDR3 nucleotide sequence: TGCGCCAGCAGCCAAGACTCGTACGCTTACGAGCAGTACTTC.

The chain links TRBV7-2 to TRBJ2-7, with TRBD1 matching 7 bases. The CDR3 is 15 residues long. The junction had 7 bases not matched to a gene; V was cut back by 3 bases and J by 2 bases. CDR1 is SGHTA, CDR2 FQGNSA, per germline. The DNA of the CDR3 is TGTGCCAGCAGCTTTGGGATCACAGGGGCCTACGAGCAGTACTTC. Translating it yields CASSFGITGAYEQYF.